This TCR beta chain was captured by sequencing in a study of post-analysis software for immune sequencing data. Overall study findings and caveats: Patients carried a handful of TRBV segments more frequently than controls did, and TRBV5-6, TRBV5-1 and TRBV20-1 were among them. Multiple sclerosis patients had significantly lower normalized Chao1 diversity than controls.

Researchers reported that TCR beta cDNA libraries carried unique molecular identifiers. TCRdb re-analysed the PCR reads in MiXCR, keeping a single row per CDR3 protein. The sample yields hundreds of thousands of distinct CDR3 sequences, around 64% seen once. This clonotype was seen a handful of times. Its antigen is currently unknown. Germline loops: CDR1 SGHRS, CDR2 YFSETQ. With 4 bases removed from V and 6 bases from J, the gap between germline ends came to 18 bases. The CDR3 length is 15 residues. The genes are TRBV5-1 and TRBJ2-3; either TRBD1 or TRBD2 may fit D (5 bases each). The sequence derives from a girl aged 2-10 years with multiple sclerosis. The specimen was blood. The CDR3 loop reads CASSLRDHGRDTQYF. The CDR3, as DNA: TGCGCCAGCAGCCTCCGGGACCACGGAAGGGATACGCAGTATTTT. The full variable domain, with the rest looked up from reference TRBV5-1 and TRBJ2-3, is KAGVTQTPRYLIKTRGQQVTLSCSPISGHRSVSWYQQTPGQGLQFLFEYFSETQRNKGNFPGRFSGRQFSNSRSEMNVSTLELGDSALYLCASSLRDHGRDTQYFGPGTRLTVL.